A selection of T cell receptor beta chains follows, all from one sample in a study of control samples from healthy donors and cancer patients. The data were produced by immunoSEQ multiplex PCR, yet TCRdb's version contains in-frame clones alone and is incomplete. The table has 70,000 or so clones, approximately 89% seen once; the top ten hold about 20%. Sequencing was done on a sample of PBMCs. These TCRs come from a man aged 55 to 70 with lung cancer. Both conserved end residues are part of each CDR3. A D gene is named only where the DNA matches it firmly. For some rows the clone size is stated as once, few or many, or as a class when expanded; others skip it.

J gene,V gene,D gene,clone size,CDR3 DNA,CDR3 protein
TRBJ1-5,TRBV7-2,NA,NA,TGTGCCAGCAGCGCCACTGTCATGAATCAGCCCCAGCATTTT,CASSATVMNQPQHF
TRBJ1-2,TRBV10-2,NA,NA,TGCGCCAGCAGTGAAGTGGGCTATGGCTACACCTTC,CASSEVGYGYTF
TRBJ1-5,TRBV5-1,NA,NA,TGCGCCAGCAGCTTGGAGGGGGGTAGCAATCAGCCCCAGCATTTT,CASSLEGGSNQPQHF
TRBJ2-3,TRBV6-5,NA,NA,TGTGCCAGCATCGGTCCAGGTAGCAGAACAGATACGCAGTATTTT,CASIGPGSRTDTQYF
TRBJ2-1,TRBV6-5,TRBD2,NA,TGTGCCAGCAGTACCGGGACTAGCGGGGGATATGAGCAGTTCTTC,CASSTGTSGGYEQFF
TRBJ2-2,TRBV5-1,TRBD1,NA,TGCGCCAGCAGCGTAGACAGGGCCACCGGGGAGCTGTTTTTT,CASSVDRATGELFF
TRBJ1-4,TRBV6-5,TRBD1,NA,TGTGCCAGCAGCCCGACAGGGCAGAATGAAAAACTGTTTTTT,CASSPTGQNEKLFF
TRBJ1-5,TRBV4-1,TRBD1,NA,TGCGCCAGCAGCCAAGAACCTGGACAGGGTAACCAGCCCCAGCATTTT,CASSQEPGQGNQPQHF
TRBJ1-1,TRBV5-1,NA,NA,TGCGCCAGCAGCTTTAGCCCCCCTGGGGGCACTGAAGCTTTCTTT,CASSFSPPGGTEAFF
TRBJ2-2,TRBV6-6,TRBD1,NA,TGTGCCAGCGCTCAGGGGGACACCGGGGAGCTGTTTTTT,CASAQGDTGELFF
TRBJ1-1,TRBV29-1,NA,NA,TGCAGCGTTGCCACAGGTGACACTGAAGCTTTCTTT,CSVATGDTEAFF
TRBJ2-2,TRBV18,TRBD1,NA,TGTGCCAGCTCACCTTTTGACAGGGCGAACACCGGGGAGCTGTTTTTT,CASSPFDRANTGELFF
TRBJ1-1,TRBV11-2,NA,NA,TGTGCCAGCAGCCCGATAGTGAACACTGAAGCTTTCTTT,CASSPIVNTEAFF
TRBJ2-7,TRBV5-5,NA,NA,TGTGCCAGCAGCTTAGCCCTTACAGGTAGCTACTACGAGCAGTACTTC,CASSLALTGSYYEQYF
TRBJ1-2,TRBV7-8,NA,NA,TGTGCCAGCAGCTTGGGTGGCGTACCTGGCTACACCTTC,CASSLGGVPGYTF
TRBJ2-3,TRBV6-5,NA,NA,TGTGCCAGCAGTTACTCTAGAAGCACAGATACGCAGTATTTT,CASSYSRSTDTQYF
TRBJ1-5,TRBV4-1,NA,few,TGCGCCAGCAGCCCCAACGGACAGAATAGCAATCAGCCCCAGCATTTT,CASSPNGQNSNQPQHF
TRBJ2-4,TRBV2,NA,once,TGTGCCAGCAGTGTCCAGGGGGGAAACATTCAGTACTTC,CASSVQGGNIQYF
TRBJ1-2,TRBV10-2,TRBD1,NA,TGCGCCAGCAGGGACAGGACACCTAACTATGGCTACACCTTC,CASRDRTPNYGYTF
TRBJ1-4,TRBV6-1,NA,NA,TGTGCCAGCAGTGAATGGTGGCAGGGTGGAGAAAAACTGTTTTTT,CASSEWWQGGEKLFF
TRBJ2-3,TRBV12-5,NA,NA,TGTGCTAGTGGTTTGGTACGAGATGGTCTGACTAGCACAGATACGCAGTATTTT,CASGLVRDGLTSTDTQYF
TRBJ2-7,TRBV6-5,TRBD1,NA,TGTGCCAGCAGGAGAACAGGGGGCTACGAGCAGTACTTC,CASRRTGGYEQYF
TRBJ1-1,TRBV6-5,NA,NA,TGTGCCAGCAGTTACTCGGGTACGGCTCCTGAAGCTTTCTTT,CASSYSGTAPEAFF
TRBJ1-2,TRBV19,NA,NA,TGTGCCAGCAGAGGGCGTGTCTACAGCTATGGCTACACCTTC,CASRGRVYSYGYTF
TRBJ1-3,TRBV25-1,TRBD1,NA,TGTGCCAGCAGAGGGACAGGCCCCGATATTTCGAGAAACACCATATATTTT,CASRGTGPDISRNTIYF